What follows are 27 T cell receptor beta chains derived from one specimen sequenced in a study of cytomegalovirus exposure and HLA in healthy donors. Using immunoSEQ multiplex PCR, the repertoire was profiled, and TCRdb retains in-frame clones only, with some absent. The top ten clones hold under 9% of a sample with under 150,000 clones, around 90% of them seen once. Source material: PBMCs. These receptors were obtained from a young man in good health and CMV-seropositive.

The chain uses TRBV6-5 and TRBJ2-1; D is perhaps TRBD1 (5 bases). CDR3 length equals 15 residues. The germline V and J ends were trimmed by 0 bases and 5 bases, with 11 bases remaining between them. Germline CDR1 MNHEY, CDR2 SVGAGI. The chain's CDR3 is CASSYSGFRDNEQFF. The CDR3 nucleotides read TGTGCCAGCAGTTACTCTGGCTTCAGGGACAATGAGCAGTTCTTC.

The V call is TRBV5-6, the J call TRBJ1-3, with D perhaps matching TRBD1 (5 bases). This CDR3 spans 14 amino acids. Germline-derived CDR1 and CDR2 are SGHDT and YYEEEE. V gave up 4 bases and J gave up 4 bases, with 12 bases separating them. CDR3 bases: TGTGCCAGCAGCCAAGGGGCTAACGGAAACACCATATATTTT. Its protein is CASSQGANGNTIYF. Filled out from reference TRBV5-6 and TRBJ1-3, the complete variable domain reads DAGVTQSPTHLIKTRGQQVTLRCSPKSGHDTVSWYQQALGQGPQFIFQYYEEEERQRGNFPDRFSGHQFPNYSSELNVNALLLGDSALYLCASSQGANGNTIYFGEGSWLTVV.

The chain recombines TRBV6-6 with TRBJ2-5, with D perhaps TRBD1 (6 bases). The CDR3 consists of 14 residues. The V gene lost 6 bases and the J gene lost 1 base, with 12 bases spanning the gap. The germline CDR1 and CDR2 sequences are MNHNY and SVGAGI (reference sequence). The CDR3 nucleotides read TGTGCCAGCAGCCGGACAGAGCTCCAAGAGACCCAGTACTTC. It encodes CASSRTELQETQYF.

This chain joins TRBV19 and TRBJ2-7; the match to TRBD1 covers 10 bases. V shed 7 bases and J 2 bases; nucleotides not matched to a gene: 5. Germline V gives CDR1 LNHDA, CDR2 SQIVND (reference sequence). There are 14 residues in the CDR3. The CDR3 here is CASKTGQGAYEQYF. The CDR3 nucleotides read TGTGCCAGTAAGACCGGACAGGGGGCCTACGAGCAGTACTTC.

The J gene is TRBJ2-1, the V gene TRBV2; D perhaps matches TRBD1 (6 bases). This CDR3 has 14 amino acids. V lost 2 bases and J lost 7, with 12 bases in between. Germline lookup yields CDR1 SNHLY and CDR2 FYNNEI. The chain's CDR3 is CASSEWTEGNEQFF. CDR3 DNA: TGTGCCAGCAGTGAATGGACAGAGGGAAATGAGCAGTTCTTC.

The rearrangement links TRBV27 to TRBJ2-2; D may be TRBD2 (10 bases). The CDR3 is 20 residues long. The germline V gene has CDR1 MNHEY and CDR2 SMNVEV (reference sequence). Trimming took 2 bases from V and 2 from J, leaving 24 bases between them. The CDR3 reads CASSLAQGASGRRNTGELFF. DNA of the CDR3: TGTGCCAGCAGTTTAGCACAGGGGGCTAGCGGGAGAAGAAACACCGGGGAGCTGTTTTTT.

On this clone: This CDR3 is also generated by other DNA sequences in the sample. The V gene is TRBV5-1, the J gene TRBJ1-1; 7 bases are a match to TRBD1. This CDR3 comprises 14 residues. V lost 1 base to trimming and J lost 1 base; unmatched junction nucleotides: 1. The germline V gene has CDR1 SGHRS and CDR2 YFSETQ. Here the CDR3 DNA reads TGCGCCAGCAGCTTGCAGGGGGGGAACACTGAAGCTTTCTTT. This encodes CASSLQGGNTEAFF.

This rearrangement joins TRBV25-1 to TRBJ2-3; 7 bases map to TRBD2. The J segment lost 3 bases and the V segment lost 2 bases, leaving 11 bases of the junction unmatched. Per the germline V gene, CDR1 is MGHDK and CDR2 is SYGVNS. There are 17 residues in the CDR3. In DNA form, the CDR3 reads TGTGCCAGCAGTGAACTTGTAGAGCGGGACTCAACAGATACGCAGTATTTT. Translation gives CASSELVERDSTDTQYF.

The chain has TRBV18 and TRBJ1-1; D is perhaps TRBD1 (6 bases). CDR3 length: 14 amino acids. Germline values: CDR1 KGHSH, CDR2 LQKENI. V was trimmed by 2 bases and J by 1 base, leaving 8 bases between them. CDR3 in amino acids: CASSPKGQNTEAFF. The CDR3 coding sequence is TGTGCCAGCTCACCAAAGGGACAGAACACTGAAGCTTTCTTT.

This chain uses TRBV18 with TRBJ1-1, with a tentative D call TRBD1 (6 bases). V lost 3 bases and J 1 base, leaving 9 bases between the germline ends. The CDR3 extends over 14 amino acids. Per the germline V gene, CDR1 is KGHSH and CDR2 is LQKENI. The CDR3 loop reads CASSPQTGNTEAFF. CDR3 nucleotide sequence: TGTGCCAGCTCACCTCAGACAGGGAACACTGAAGCTTTCTTT.

The chain couples TRBV7-6 to TRBJ1-5, with D perhaps TRBD1 (5 bases). V shed 0 bases and J shed 10 bases, with 7 bases lying between them. CDR1 and CDR2 (germline): SGHVS, FNYEAQ. The CDR3 sequence is 12 residues long. CDR3 DNA sequence: TGTGCCAGCAGCTTAGCTCAGGGACCCCAGCATTTT. The encoded protein is CASSLAQGPQHF.

This chain joins TRBV2 and TRBJ2-1; TRBD2 matches 11 bases. The V and J ends lost 6 bases and 9 bases, in that order; junction bases with no gene match: 13. Germline CDR1 SNHLY, CDR2 FYNNEI. There are 16 residues in the CDR3. The DNA for the CDR3 is TGTGCCAGCAGGCCTCGACTAGCGGGGCCCCCGGGTGAGCAGTTCTTC. Translating it yields CASRPRLAGPPGEQFF. Complete variable domain (other parts from reference TRBV2 and TRBJ2-1): EPEVTQTPSHQVTQMGQEVILRCVPISNHLYFYWYRQILGQKVEFLVSFYNNEISEKSEIFDDQFSVERPDGSNFTLKIRSTKLEDSAMYFCASRPRLAGPPGEQFFGPGTRLTVL.

This clone came up once. One end of the junction does not line up with germline, which may come from a read error. The J gene is TRBJ2-5, the V gene TRBV7-7; tentative D call: TRBD2 (5 bases). The germline CDR1 and CDR2 sequences are SSHAT and FNYEAQ (reference sequence). This CDR3 region has 15 residues. This chain's CDR3 is CASSSSRRGKETQYF. CDR3 sequence (DNA): TGTGCTAGCAGCTCTAGTCGTAGAGGGAAAGAGACCCAGTACTTC.

The chain carries TRBV29-1 and TRBJ2-3; TRBD1 agrees at 7 bases. V was clipped by 1 base and J by 2 bases; unmatched bases: 3. The V gene's germline CDR1 is SQVTM and CDR2 ANQGSEA. The CDR3 has 14 residues. The CDR3 bases are TGCAGCGTTGAAGGTGACAGGGACACAGATACGCAGTATTTT. This gives the protein CSVEGDRDTDTQYF.

The chain carries TRBV19 and TRBJ2-1, with TRBD1 matching over 9 bases. The CDR3 sequence is 14 residues long. Germline CDR1 LNHDA, CDR2 SQIVND (reference sequence). With 3 bases clipped from V and 8 bases from J, the junction kept 5 bases outside the gene matches. The CDR3 DNA follows: TGTGCCAGTAGTATGAAGACAGGGGGTTATGAGCAGTTCTTC. It is translated as CASSMKTGGYEQFF.

This clone was counted between two and nine times. The chain recombines TRBV30 with TRBJ1-6, with TRBD1 as a possible D gene (5 bases). Germline CDR1 GTSNPN, CDR2 SVGIG (reference sequence). CDR3 length: 13 amino acids. V was cut by 4 bases and J by 9 bases, with 13 bases left in between. The DNA for the CDR3 is TGTGCCTGGAACCAGGGATTAACTTCACCCCTCCACTTT. Translation: CAWNQGLTSPLHF.

The chain couples TRBV2 to TRBJ1-1; tentatively, D is TRBD1 (6 bases). Between the trimmed V and J ends, which lost 5 bases and 8 bases, there was a span of 9 bases. Per the germline V gene, CDR1 is SNHLY and CDR2 is FYNNEI. This CDR3 contains 11 residues. CDR3 DNA: TGTGCCAGCAGTTTCGACAGGGAAGCTTTCTTT. As protein: CASSFDREAFF.

The chain combines TRBV5-1 with TRBJ2-5; 9 bases fit TRBD1. The CDR3 totals 16 residues. Losses at the gene ends were 4 bases for V and 4 bases for J; bases not matched to a gene: 11. Germline V lookup: CDR1 SGHRS, CDR2 YFSETQ. The CDR3 nucleotides are TGCGCCAGCAGCCCCAACCCGGGACAGGGAGGAGAGACCCAGTACTTC. This translates into CASSPNPGQGGETQYF.

The rearrangement uses TRBV9 and TRBJ2-7; TRBD2 matches at 9 bases. The CDR3 is 15 amino acids. The germline CDR1 and CDR2 sequences are SGDLS and YYNGEE. J gave up 3 bases and V 4 bases, and 8 bases lay outside the gene matches. CDR3: CASSLTGSGGYEQYF. Here the CDR3 DNA reads TGTGCCAGCAGCCTAACGGGTAGCGGGGGCTACGAGCAGTACTTC.

J is TRBJ1-2 and V is TRBV9, with D tentatively TRBD1 (6 bases). Germline V lookup: CDR1 SGDLS, CDR2 YYNGEE. V was pared by 5 bases and J by 5 bases, with 19 bases between. The CDR3 sequence is 15 residues long. CDR3 nucleotide sequence: TGTGCCAGCAGTGCGGACAGCAGGAACCTGTATGGCTACACCTTC. Its translation is CASSADSRNLYGYTF.

The chain carries TRBV6-5 and TRBJ1-2; a weak D match, TRBD1 (6 bases). CDR3 size: 15 residues. V was trimmed by 6 bases and J by 4 bases, leaving 18 bases between them. Looked up from germline, CDR1 is MNHEY and CDR2 is SVGAGI. CDR3 DNA sequence: TGTGCCAGCAGGCGCAGTGGTCAGGGGATCTATGGCTACACCTTC. It codes for CASRRSGQGIYGYTF.

V is TRBV27 and J is TRBJ2-7, with D maybe TRBD2 (7 bases). V lost 5 bases to trimming and J lost 3 bases, with 14 bases between them. The germline V gene encodes CDR1 MNHEY and CDR2 SMNVEV (reference sequence). The CDR3 has 14 amino acids. This CDR3 is CASSGLGGGYEQYF. In DNA form, the CDR3 reads TGTGCCAGCAGTGGGTTAGGGGGGGGCTACGAGCAGTACTTC.

The chain recombines TRBV9 with TRBJ2-1; D may be TRBD2 (5 bases). Deletions cut 0 bases from V and 0 bases from J, with 16 bases between. The CDR3 is 18 amino acids. CDR1 and CDR2 (germline): SGDLS, YYNGEE. CDR3 DNA sequence: TGTGCCAGCAGCGTAGCTACGACCGCGGACTTCTCCTACAATGAGCAGTTCTTC. Encoded protein: CASSVATTADFSYNEQFF.

The CDR3 spells CASSPGQGADGYTF. The CDR3 coding sequence is TGTGCCAGCAGCCCAGGACAGGGGGCTGATGGCTACACCTTC. The chain carries TRBV6-1 and TRBJ1-2; 11 bases agree with TRBD1. The CDR3 is 14 residues long. CDR1 and CDR2 (germline): MNHNS, SASEGT. With V trimmed by 6 bases and J by 6 bases, 6 bases remained unmatched.

This clone was counted once. V is TRBV6-1 and J is TRBJ2-3; D gene uncertain. With 1 base removed from V and 0 bases from J, the gap between germline ends came to 26 bases. In germline, CDR1 is MNHNS, CDR2 SASEGT. The CDR3 loop spans 21 amino acids. The CDR3 DNA reads as TGTGCCAGCAGTGAAGTTTGGCGGATTCCGTTTATAACTATGAGCACAGATACGCAGTATTTT. Encoded protein: CASSEVWRIPFITMSTDTQYF.

The chain uses TRBV27 and TRBJ1-2, with D possibly TRBD1 on 6 matching bases. V lost 4 bases and J 7 bases, leaving 16 bases between the germline ends. The CDR3 spans 14 residues. Germline CDR1 is MNHEY and CDR2 is SMNVEV (reference sequence). CDR3 residues: CASSSDSSISGYTF. DNA of the CDR3: TGTGCCAGCAGTTCGGACAGCTCAATCAGTGGCTACACCTTC.

The V call is TRBV19, the J call TRBJ1-3; the match to TRBD1 covers 7 bases. The CDR3 runs to 17 residues. Germline-derived CDR1 and CDR2 are LNHDA and SQIVND (reference sequence). The V and J ends lost 2 bases and 0 bases, in that order; junction bases with no gene match: 7. In DNA, the CDR3 is TGTGCCAGTAGTATACGGGGACAGCCGAGCTCTGGAAACACCATATATTTT. Translated, it gives CASSIRGQPSSGNTIYF.